The source of this T cell receptor (beta chain) is a study of Tregs in tolerant kidney transplant recipients. A remark on this clone: Its antigen remains unidentified.

Profiling relied on immunoSEQ multiplex PCR, and the TCRdb table lists in-frame clones only, not all of them. The sample shows more than 60,000 clones, roughly 98% of them seen only once. CDR3 length: 15 residues. Per germline, CDR1 MNHEY and CDR2 SVGAGI. The junction had 10 bases not matched to a gene; V was cut back by 5 bases and J by 6 bases. Study-wide results and caveats: For some patients, primers changed over time, blocking nucleotide-level comparison. In tolerant patients, donor-specific Tregs outgrew total Tregs, suggesting antigen-driven expansion.

The chain uses TRBV6-5 and TRBJ2-7; 10 nucleotides line up with TRBD2. The sample consisted of CD4+ T cells from blood, taken before the transplant. This clonotype originated in a human donor who received a combined kidney and bone marrow transplant. CDR3: CASSPRAGGPPEQYF. DNA of the CDR3: TGTGCCAGCAGTCCCCGAGCGGGAGGGCCCCCCGAGCAGTACTTC.